This T cell receptor (beta chain) was recorded in a study of Graves' ophthalmopathy and Graves' hyperthyroidism. Study conclusions and caveats: Most thyroid clonotypes with frequency above 0.001 were detected in blood too.

This clonotype was seen many times. Its target is not known. Stable hyperthyroidism referred to disease that showed no ophthalmopathy within 18 months of follow-up. Enrolled hyperthyroidism patients had a new diagnosis, a duration under 2 months, and an age of 18 to 65. The study excluded patients with other autoimmune diseases, uncontrolled infections, pregnancy or lactation. Beta-chain TCR CDR3 regions were amplified from RNA transcripts. The workflow started with a first-round RT-PCR run with HTBI primers and then moved on to a second-round multiplex PCR. Via MiXCR, TCRdb re-called the multiplex PCR reads, giving one row per CDR3 protein. The profile shows hundreds of thousands of distinct CDR3 sequences, around 21% of them singletons. Sequenced input: peripheral blood. The sequence was collected from a woman between 18 and 29 years old with stable Graves' hyperthyroidism.

The CDR3 loop is CASSAEISGANVLTF. The CDR3 DNA reads TGTGCCAGCAGTGCGGAGATCTCTGGGGCCAACGTCCTGACTTTC. The chain is built from TRBV2 and TRBJ2-6, with unresolved D. Trimming pared 4 bases from V and 0 bases from J, leaving 7 bases between. This CDR3 contains 15 residues. Germline V CDR1 and CDR2: SNHLY, FYNNEI.